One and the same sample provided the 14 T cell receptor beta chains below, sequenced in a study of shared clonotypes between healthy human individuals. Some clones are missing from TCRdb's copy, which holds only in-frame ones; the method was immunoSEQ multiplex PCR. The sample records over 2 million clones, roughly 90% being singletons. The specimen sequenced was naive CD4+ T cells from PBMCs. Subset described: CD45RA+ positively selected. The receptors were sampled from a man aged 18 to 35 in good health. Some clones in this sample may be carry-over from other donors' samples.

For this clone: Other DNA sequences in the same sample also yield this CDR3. The CDR3 sequence: CASSLLAGGIYEQYF. The CDR3 DNA reads TGCGCCAGCAGCTTGCTAGCGGGAGGGATTTACGAGCAGTACTTC. The V call is TRBV5-1, the J call TRBJ2-7, with 12 bases fitting TRBD2. V shed 1 base and J 4 bases; nucleotides not matched to a gene: 3. The CDR3 consists of 15 residues. Germline V gives CDR1 SGHRS, CDR2 YFSETQ.

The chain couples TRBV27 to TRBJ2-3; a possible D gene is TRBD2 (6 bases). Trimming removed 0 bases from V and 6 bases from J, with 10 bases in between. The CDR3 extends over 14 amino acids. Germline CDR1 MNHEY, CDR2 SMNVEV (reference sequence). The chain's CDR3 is CASSLSRLADTQYF. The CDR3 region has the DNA TGTGCCAGCAGTTTATCGAGGCTAGCGGATACGCAGTATTTT.

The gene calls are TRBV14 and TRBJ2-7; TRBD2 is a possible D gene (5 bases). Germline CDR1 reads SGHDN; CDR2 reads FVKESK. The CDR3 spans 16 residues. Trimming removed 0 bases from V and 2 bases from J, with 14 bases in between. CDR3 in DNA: TGTGCCAGCAGCCAAGACCTATCGGGAAGGCCCTACGAGCAGTACTTC. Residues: CASSQDLSGRPYEQYF. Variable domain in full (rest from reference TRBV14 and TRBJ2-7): EAGVTQFPSHSVIEKGQTVTLRCDPISGHDNLYWYRRVMGKEIKFLLHFVKESKQDESGMPNNRFLAERTGGTYSTLKVQPAELEDSGVYFCASSQDLSGRPYEQYFGPGTRLTVT.

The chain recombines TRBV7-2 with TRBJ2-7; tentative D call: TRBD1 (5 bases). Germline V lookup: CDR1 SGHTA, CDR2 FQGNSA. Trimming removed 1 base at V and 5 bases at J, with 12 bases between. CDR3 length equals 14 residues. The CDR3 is CASSLGLGRDEQYF. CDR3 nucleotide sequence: TGTGCCAGCAGCTTAGGCTTGGGCAGGGACGAGCAGTACTTC.

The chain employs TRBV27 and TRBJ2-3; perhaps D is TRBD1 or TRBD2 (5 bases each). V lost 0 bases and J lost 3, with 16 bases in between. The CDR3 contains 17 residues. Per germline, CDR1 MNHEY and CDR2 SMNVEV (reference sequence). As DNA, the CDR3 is TGTGCCAGCAGTTTATCCAGGTGGGGGTCGGGAACAGATACGCAGTATTTT. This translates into CASSLSRWGSGTDTQYF.

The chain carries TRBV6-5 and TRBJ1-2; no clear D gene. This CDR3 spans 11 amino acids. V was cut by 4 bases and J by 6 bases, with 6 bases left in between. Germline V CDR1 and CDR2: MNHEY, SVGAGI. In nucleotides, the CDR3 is TGTGCCAGCAGTTCCTACGATGGCTACACCTTC. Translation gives CASSSYDGYTF.

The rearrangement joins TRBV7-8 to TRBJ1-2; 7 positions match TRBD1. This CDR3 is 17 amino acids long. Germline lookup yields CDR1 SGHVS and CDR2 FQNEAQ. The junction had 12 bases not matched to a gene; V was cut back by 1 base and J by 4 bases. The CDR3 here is CASSLDRVRQGRYGYTF. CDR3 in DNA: TGTGCCAGCAGCTTAGATCGGGTCAGACAGGGCCGCTATGGCTACACCTTC.

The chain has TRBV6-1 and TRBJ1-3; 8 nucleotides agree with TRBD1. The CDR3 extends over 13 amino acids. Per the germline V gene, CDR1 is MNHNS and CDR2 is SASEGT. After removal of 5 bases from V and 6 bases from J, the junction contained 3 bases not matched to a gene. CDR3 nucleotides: TGTGCCAGCAGTTGGGACAGGCAAAACACCATATATTTT. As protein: CASSWDRQNTIYF.

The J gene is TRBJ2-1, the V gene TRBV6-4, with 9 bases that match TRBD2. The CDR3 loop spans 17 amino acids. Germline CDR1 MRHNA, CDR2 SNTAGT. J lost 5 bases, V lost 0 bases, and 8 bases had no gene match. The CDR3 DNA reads TGTGCCAGCAGTGACTCTCGAGCGGGAGGCTTCAACAATGAGCAGTTCTTC. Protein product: CASSDSRAGGFNNEQFF.

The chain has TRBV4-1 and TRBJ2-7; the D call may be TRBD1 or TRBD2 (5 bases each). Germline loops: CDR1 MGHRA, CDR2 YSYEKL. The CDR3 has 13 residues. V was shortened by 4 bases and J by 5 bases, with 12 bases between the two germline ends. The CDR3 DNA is TGCGCCAGCAGCCGGGGGAGTGGGGACGAGCAGTACTTC. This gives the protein CASSRGSGDEQYF.

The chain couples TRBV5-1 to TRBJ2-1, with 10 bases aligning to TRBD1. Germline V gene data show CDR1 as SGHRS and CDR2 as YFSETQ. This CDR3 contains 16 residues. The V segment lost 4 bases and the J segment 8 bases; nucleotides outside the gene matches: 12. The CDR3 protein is CASSVAGGQGNYEQFF. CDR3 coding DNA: TGCGCCAGCAGCGTGGCGGGGGGACAGGGGAACTATGAGCAGTTCTTC.

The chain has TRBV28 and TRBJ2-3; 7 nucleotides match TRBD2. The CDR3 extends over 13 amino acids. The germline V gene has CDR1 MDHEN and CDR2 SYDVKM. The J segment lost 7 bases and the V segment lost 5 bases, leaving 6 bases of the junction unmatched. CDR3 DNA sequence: TGTGCCAGCAGTGTAGGCGGGAGAAATACGCAGTATTTT. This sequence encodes CASSVGGRNTQYF. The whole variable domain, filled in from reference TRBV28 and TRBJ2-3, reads DVKVTQSSRYLVKRTGEKVFLECVQDMDHENMFWYRQDPGLGLRLIYFSYDVKMKEKGDIPEGYSVSREKKERFSLILESASTNQTSMYLCASSVGGRNTQYFGPGTRLTVL.

The CDR3 reads CASYQPGGMGTEAFF. Written as DNA, the CDR3 is TGTGCCAGCTACCAGCCAGGGGGAATGGGAACTGAAGCTTTCTTT. V is TRBV6-1 and J is TRBJ1-1, with 7 bases aligning to TRBD1. Trimming took 8 bases from V and 5 from J; bases not matched to a gene: 14. CDR3 length equals 15 residues. The germline V gene encodes CDR1 MNHNS and CDR2 SASEGT.

The CDR3 region has the DNA TGTGCCAGCAGCCTGCGGGGGCCGGAAGGCGGGGAGCTGTTTTTT. Amino acids: CASSLRGPEGGELFF. The V and J genes are TRBV7-8 and TRBJ2-2; a possible D gene is TRBD2 (7 bases). CDR1 is SGHVS, CDR2 FQNEAQ, per germline. The V and J ends lost 5 bases and 7 bases respectively, with 17 bases between them. The CDR3 is 15 residues long.